The clone carrying this TCR beta chain was picked up many times. Its antigen remains unidentified. This specimen comes from a study of spatial heterogeneity in lung cancer. Study information: Consistently, beta-chain sequences turned up in larger numbers than alpha-chain sequences did. The library had UMIs, and each TCR and UMI pair averaged more than ten raw reads.

CDR1 LGHDT and CDR2 YNNKEL come from the germline V gene (reference sequence). The CDR3 totals 14 residues. Trimming removed 5 bases at V and 0 bases at J, with 11 bases between. Study observations and caveats: Ubiquitous expanded tumor TCRs surfaced in blood more at resection than they did at follow-up.

Time point described: sample taken at primary tumor resection. Unsorted samples of tumor, nontumor lung or frozen PBMC had their whole RNA sequenced. Every TCR cDNA molecule bore its own unique molecular identifier. TCRdb called the 5' RACE reads again in MiXCR, with one record for every CDR3 protein. The table has some 4,100 distinct CDR3 sequences, around 16% seen once. This chain joins TRBV3-1 and TRBJ2-7; D perhaps matches TRBD2 (5 bases). The input for sequencing was PBMCs, taken at surgery. The source is a male donor with early-stage non-small cell lung cancer. The CDR3 DNA reads TGTGCCAGCAGCGGTGGACTCTTCTCCTACGAGCAGTACTTC. Its protein product is CASSGGLFSYEQYF.